This T cell receptor (beta chain) was identified during a study of T-cell memory formation after mild COVID-19. Findings and limits, study-wide: Clones shrinking from day 15 to 85 showed even CD4/CD8 mixes; later expanders tilted CD4+. CD8+ contracting clones occupied EMRA, while CD4+ ones occupied mainly CM and EM.

Only a few counts were recorded for this clonotype. Its target is not known. V was clipped by 0 bases and J by 5 bases; unmatched bases: 8. Germline V gene lookup returns CDR1 WSHSY and CDR2 SAAADI. This CDR3 is built from 17 residues. It was 5'RACE with constant-segment primers that produced the TCR alpha and TCR beta cDNA libraries, which carried sample barcodes and UMIs. TCRdb recomputed calls from the 5' RACE reads with MiXCR, one row per CDR3 protein. The sample yields roughly 480,000 distinct CDR3 sequences, nearly 25% seen once. The sequenced sample was PBMCs or a T cell subset sorted from them (not recorded which). The source of this sequence is an adult woman who had mild COVID-19 (a few samples of this study predate the infection). Cell type and time point are not known. The J gene is TRBJ2-3, the V gene TRBV10-2; 10 bases align to TRBD2. The CDR3 spells CASSESLAGGRGDTQYF. CDR3 in DNA: TGCGCCAGCAGTGAGTCATTAGCGGGAGGAAGGGGAGATACGCAGTATTTT.